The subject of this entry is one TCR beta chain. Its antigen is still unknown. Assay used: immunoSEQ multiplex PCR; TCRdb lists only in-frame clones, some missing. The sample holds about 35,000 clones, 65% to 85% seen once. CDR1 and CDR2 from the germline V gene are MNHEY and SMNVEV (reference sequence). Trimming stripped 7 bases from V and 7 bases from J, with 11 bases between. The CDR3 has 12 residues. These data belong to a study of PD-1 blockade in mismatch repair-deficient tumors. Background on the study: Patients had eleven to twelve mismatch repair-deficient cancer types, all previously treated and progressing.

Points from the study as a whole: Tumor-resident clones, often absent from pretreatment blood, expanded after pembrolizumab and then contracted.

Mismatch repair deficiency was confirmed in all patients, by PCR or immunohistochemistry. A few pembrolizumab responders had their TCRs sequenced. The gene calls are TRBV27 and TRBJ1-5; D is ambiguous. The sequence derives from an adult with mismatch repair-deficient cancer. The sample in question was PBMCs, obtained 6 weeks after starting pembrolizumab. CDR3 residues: CASKQRDQPQHF. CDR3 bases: TGTGCCAGCAAACAGAGAGACCAGCCCCAGCATTTT.